This note documents a single T cell receptor beta chain sequence. Living in roughly 25 US areas, the participants were between 18 and 89 years of age. The sample is drawn from a study of blood T cell repertoires in COVID-19. Turning to the study itself: The cDNA or gDNA used as material had been derived from T cells, B-cell-depleted T cells, or PBMCs.

Here immunoSEQ multiplex PCR was the method, and the copy in TCRdb shows in-frame clones only, minus some. The sample lists roughly 520,000 clones; approximately 87% were seen once. The CDR3 covers 16 residues. The germline V gene has CDR1 MNHNY and CDR2 SVGAGI (reference sequence). V shed 0 bases, J shed 4 bases, and the junction held 8 bases outside the gene matches. This chain connects TRBV6-6 to TRBJ2-7, with 8 bases that match TRBD2. This sequence originates from a woman in her thirties or forties who had recovered from COVID-19. Material for sequencing was PBMCs or T cells enriched from blood (not recorded which). CDR3 coding DNA: TGTGCCAGCAGTTACTCTTCCGGGAGGGCAGGGTACGAGCAGTACTTC. As protein: CASSYSSGRAGYEQYF.